This T cell receptor (beta chain) was identified during a study of shared clonotypes between healthy human individuals. General study points: Genetic and exposure-history diversity was limited by the small donor number. Measured sharing among donors was expected to vary with sequencing depth.

When replicate PCRs were run on sorted subsets, they used about 200 ng DNA, roughly 30,000 T cell genomes. The method was immunoSEQ multiplex PCR; TCRdb's version includes in-frame clones alone and lacks a portion of them. The profile shows around 1.5 million clones, 95% to 99% of them singletons. Every donor was a Caucasian adult from Nashville, Tennessee. Germline assignment: CDR1 KGHSH and CDR2 LQKENI. This CDR3 is 15 amino acids long. Trimming took off 0 bases at V and 6 bases at J, with 15 bases between the two ends. Worth noting for this clone: The antigen is not known.

This clonotype was obtained from a man aged 25-45 years in good health. Sequencing was done on a sample of naive CD4+ T cells sorted from blood. Described subset: CD45RA+ positively selected. The chain couples TRBV18 to TRBJ2-7, with D possibly matching TRBD2 (6 bases). The CDR3 spells CASSPPSSVRGEQYF. CDR3 coding DNA: TGTGCCAGCTCACCACCGTCTAGCGTCCGGGGCGAGCAGTACTTC.